These 27 T cell receptor beta chains were sequenced from one sample in a study of blood T cells in healthy people across ages. Together with a sample-barcoded 5' primer, a J-beta primer mix was included in a second PCR lasting about 6 to 12 cycles. TCRdb itself ran the 5' RACE reads through MiXCR, one entry per CDR3 protein. Here the sample spans about 1.4 million distinct CDR3 sequences, almost 60% being singletons. Sample: blood. The source of these receptors is a man younger than 35 in good health.

V and J are TRBV7-9 and TRBJ2-7; TRBD2 matches 11 bases. Germline trimming cut 10 bases from V and 0 bases from J; bases unmatched to any gene: 5. This CDR3 is built from 14 residues. Germline V lookup: CDR1 SEHNR, CDR2 FQNEAQ (reference sequence). CDR3 DNA: TGTGCCACTGGGGGGACTAGCGGCTCCTACGAGCAGTACTTC. Translation: CATGGTSGSYEQYF. Full variable domain (missing parts from reference TRBV7-9 and TRBJ2-7): DTGVSQNPRHKITKRGQNVTFRCDPISEHNRLYWYRQTLGQGPEFLTYFQNEAQLEKSRLLSDRFSAERPKGSFSTLEIQRTEQGDSAMYLCATGGTSGSYEQYFGPGTRLTVT.

This clonotype was seen just once. The chain joins TRBV20-1 to TRBJ2-7; TRBD1 or TRBD2 may be the D gene (5 bases each). CDR1 DFQATT and CDR2 SNEGSKA come from the germline V gene (reference sequence). Trimming left V 6 bases short and J 6 bases short, with 18 bases between. The CDR3 loop spans 13 amino acids. The CDR3 DNA reads as TGCAGTGCAACGGGACGACTACCATTCGAGCAGTACTTC. This translates into CSATGRLPFEQYF.

In this sample, this clonotype turned up a few times. The chain links TRBV29-1 to TRBJ2-5; perhaps TRBD1 as D (5 bases). The last part of the DNA fits TRBJ2-7 better; the J call may be wrong. The CDR3 runs 16 residues. Germline CDR1 is SQVTM and CDR2 is ANQGSEA. CDR3 region: CSVETQGAVTPYEQYF. The CDR3 DNA follows: TGCAGCGTCGAAACCCAAGGGGCGGTTACCCCCTACGAGCAGTACTTC.

This chain uses TRBV29-1 with TRBJ2-5, with 9 positions matching TRBD1. V dropped 2 bases and J dropped 7; count of bases not matched to a gene: 5. The germline V gene encodes CDR1 SQVTM and CDR2 ANQGSEA. This CDR3 is 13 amino acids long. The CDR3 protein is CSVETGGLATQYF. DNA of the CDR3: TGCAGCGTTGAAACAGGGGGCTTAGCGACCCAGTACTTC.

Only a few counts were recorded for this clonotype. V usage is TRBV4-3 and J usage is TRBJ2-1; D possibly uses TRBD1 or TRBD2 (5 bases each). Between the trimmed V and J ends, which lost 4 bases and 10 bases, there was a span of 14 bases. In germline, CDR1 is LGHNA, CDR2 YSLEER. The CDR3 is 13 amino acids. The CDR3 sequence: CASSPAGDREQFF. The CDR3 DNA is TGCGCCAGCAGCCCTGCCGGGGACCGGGAGCAGTTCTTC.

This chain uses TRBV14 with TRBJ1-2; no definite D call. Germline-derived CDR1 and CDR2 are SGHDN and FVKESK. This CDR3 region has 14 residues. The V end lost 2 bases, the J end lost 4 bases, and 11 bases lay between the germline ends. The CDR3 sequence: CASSQTQAGYGYTF. In DNA, the CDR3 is TGTGCCAGCAGCCAAACTCAGGCGGGCTATGGCTACACCTTC.

V gene TRBV6-1 combines with J gene TRBJ1-5, with 7 bases fitting TRBD1. With V trimmed by 7 bases and J by 0 bases, 12 bases remained unmatched. The CDR3 is 17 amino acids. CDR1 and CDR2 (germline): MNHNS, SASEGT. CDR3 residues: CASTVSGQRYSNQPQHF. The CDR3 DNA reads as TGTGCCAGCACCGTGTCGGGACAGAGATATAGCAATCAGCCCCAGCATTTT.

The chain carries TRBV29-1 and TRBJ2-1; D is uncertain. CDR1 and CDR2 (germline): SQVTM, ANQGSEA. Trimming shortened V by 4 bases and J by 10 bases, and 5 bases separated the two germline ends. The CDR3 is 9 residues long. The CDR3 loop is CSVGSEQFF. The CDR3 DNA reads TGCAGCGTTGGGAGCGAGCAGTTCTTC.

The chain employs TRBV15 and TRBJ1-1; unclear D gene. This CDR3 is built from 15 residues. Germline V lookup: CDR1 LNHNV, CDR2 YYDKDF (reference sequence). With 5 bases removed from V and 1 base from J, the gap between germline ends came to 14 bases. CDR3 DNA sequence: TGTGCCACCAGCGGAATTAAGACCGGGAACACTGAAGCTTTCTTT. Encoded protein: CATSGIKTGNTEAFF.

This clonotype came up a few times. The chain recombines TRBV4-2 with TRBJ2-7, with a weak D call TRBD1 (5 bases). The CDR3 length is 16 residues. V lost 0 bases, J lost 2 bases, and 14 bases lay in between. In germline, CDR1 is LGHNA, CDR2 YNFKEQ. CDR3 residues: CASSQDWARAPYEQYF. CDR3 DNA: TGTGCCAGCAGCCAAGATTGGGCCAGGGCGCCCTACGAGCAGTACTTC.

The CDR3 sequence: CSAGLAYEQYF. The CDR3 DNA is TGCAGCGCCGGGCTCGCCTACGAGCAGTACTTC. The chain employs TRBV29-1 and TRBJ2-4, with D hard to call. Near its end, the DNA agrees better with TRBJ2-7, so the J call may be wrong. CDR3 size: 11 residues. CDR1 is SQVTM and CDR2 is ANQGSEA in the germline V gene.

V usage is TRBV5-1 and J usage is TRBJ2-1; D is unclear. This CDR3 contains 13 residues. The germline V gene encodes CDR1 SGHRS and CDR2 YFSETQ. V was shortened by 4 bases and J by 7 bases, with 12 bases between the two germline ends. The CDR3 nucleotides read TGCGCCAGCAGCCCAGAAAATTGGAATGAGCAGTTCTTC. Its protein product is CASSPENWNEQFF.

The table lists this clonotype with a few counts. The rearrangement links TRBV12-3 or TRBV12-4 to TRBJ2-1; TRBD2 matches 10 bases. The J call may be incorrect, as the DNA end agrees better with TRBJ2-7. This CDR3 spans 17 amino acids. CDR3 sequence: CASSLGLARPSYNEQYF. The CDR3 nucleotides are TGTGCCAGCAGTTTGGGACTAGCGCGCCCCTCCTACAATGAGCAGTACTTC.

The chain employs TRBV10-3 and TRBJ2-1, with D unclear. V lost 6 bases and J lost 6, with 12 bases in between. CDR1 ENHRY and CDR2 SYGVKD come from the germline V gene. The CDR3 spans 13 residues. CDR3 residues: CAISGYLFNEQFF. The CDR3 DNA reads TGTGCCATCAGCGGGTACTTGTTCAATGAGCAGTTCTTC.

This clonotype has only a few counts. V and J are TRBV12-3 or TRBV12-4 and TRBJ1-2; no reliable D call. Trimming left V 8 bases short and J 4 bases short, with 8 bases between. CDR3 size: 11 residues. CDR3 in amino acids: CASGPLYGYTF. CDR3 coding DNA: TGTGCCAGCGGTCCCCTCTATGGCTACACCTTC.

The chain couples TRBV20-1 to TRBJ2-7; D assignment may be TRBD1 or TRBD2 (5 bases each). The CDR3 runs 14 residues. V lost 4 bases to trimming and J lost 7 bases, with 20 bases between them. Germline V gene data show CDR1 as DFQATT and CDR2 as SNEGSKA (reference sequence). CDR3 coding DNA: TGCAGTGCTACCTCGGGACCTCCTCGCCGGGAGCAGTACTTC. It encodes CSATSGPPRREQYF.

The chain couples TRBV12-3 or TRBV12-4 to TRBJ1-4; no clear D. The V and J ends lost 0 bases and 7 bases respectively, with 12 bases between them. The CDR3 loop spans 15 amino acids. CDR3 bases: TGTGCCAGCAGTTTAGCGTCGGCAGAACGTGAAAAACTGTTTTTT. Its translation is CASSLASAEREKLFF.

This chain links TRBV20-1 with TRBJ2-2, with D uncertain. Trimming left V 1 base short and J 4 bases short, with 16 bases between. This CDR3 spans 16 amino acids. Germline CDR1 reads DFQATT; CDR2 reads SNEGSKA (reference sequence). CDR3 region: CSARGGLAILTGELFF. The CDR3 DNA reads TGCAGTGCTAGAGGAGGATTGGCCATCCTCACCGGGGAGCTGTTTTTT.

This clonotype has just a few counts. The chain couples TRBV29-1 to TRBJ1-2; D remains ambiguous. The CDR3 is 13 amino acids. Trimming left V 5 bases short and J 1 base short, with 11 bases between. The germline CDR1 and CDR2 sequences are SQVTM and ANQGSEA. DNA for the CDR3: TGCAGCGTTCCCGGGTTTAGTAACTATGGCTACACCTTC. This encodes CSVPGFSNYGYTF.

This chain links TRBV2 with TRBJ1-4; the match to TRBD1 covers 9 bases. Germline CDR1 reads SNHLY; CDR2 reads FYNNEI. The trim removed 7 bases at V and 7 bases at J, leaving 7 bases unmatched. The CDR3 is made up of 14 amino acids. The CDR3 DNA follows: TGTGCCAGCACTGGGGACAGGGAGATTGAAAAACTGTTTTTT. Amino acid sequence: CASTGDREIEKLFF.

This clonotype appeared many times. The chain carries TRBV20-1 and TRBJ2-7, with D possibly TRBD2 on 6 matching bases. The CDR3 length is 13 residues. Germline CDR1 DFQATT, CDR2 SNEGSKA (reference sequence). V was cut by 3 bases and J by 1 base, with 10 bases left in between. The CDR3 here is CSARQGGSYEQYF. In DNA, the CDR3 is TGCAGTGCTAGGCAGGGAGGATCCTACGAGCAGTACTTC.

This clonotype occurred a few times. The rearrangement joins TRBV29-1 to TRBJ2-7, with D perhaps TRBD2 (6 bases). V dropped 4 bases and J dropped 5 bases, with 15 bases sitting between them. CDR1 is SQVTM, CDR2 ANQGSEA, per germline. The CDR3 has 13 amino acids. The CDR3 coding sequence is TGCAGCGTTGTGACTAGGAGCACTCACGAGCAGTACTTC. This gives the protein CSVVTRSTHEQYF.

This clonotype has more than one count but fewer than ten. The rearrangement joins TRBV7-2 to TRBJ2-5, with TRBD2 matching over 16 bases. CDR1 and CDR2 (germline): SGHTA, FQGNSA. The CDR3 runs to 16 residues. V shed 7 bases, J shed 1 base, and the junction held 3 bases outside the gene matches. The CDR3: CASKGTSGGAQETQYF. In nucleotides, the CDR3 is TGTGCCAGCAAGGGGACTAGCGGGGGGGCCCAAGAGACCCAGTACTTC.

This clonotype was observed many times. The rearrangement joins TRBV25-1 to TRBJ1-2, with a weak D call TRBD1 (5 bases). This CDR3 contains 11 residues. V lost 3 bases, J lost 6 bases, and 5 bases lay in between. Germline V gene sequence: CDR1 MGHDK, CDR2 SYGVNS. The CDR3 is CASSEGDGYTF. The CDR3 coding sequence is TGTGCCAGCAGTGAGGGGGATGGCTACACCTTC.

The chain carries TRBV20-1 and TRBJ2-3; D not resolved. The CDR3 has 14 amino acids. Germline CDR1 is DFQATT and CDR2 is SNEGSKA (reference sequence). Trimming shortened V by 5 bases and J by 1 base, and 13 bases separated the two germline ends. CDR3 bases: TGCAGTGCTCCGAGAGTTGGAGGCACAGATACGCAGTATTTT. This encodes CSAPRVGGTDTQYF.

The V call is TRBV6-5, the J call TRBJ2-4; 9 bases match TRBD1. The last part of the DNA fits TRBJ2-7 better; the J call may be wrong. The germline CDR1 and CDR2 sequences are MNHEY and SVGAGI. The CDR3 sequence is 14 residues long. For the CDR3, the DNA is TGTGCCAGCAGTTATCAGGGACAGGGAGGCGAGCAGTACTTC. As protein: CASSYQGQGGEQYF.

The chain recombines TRBV29-1 with TRBJ2-7; no firm D call. V dropped 1 base and J dropped 5 bases, with 9 bases sitting between them. CDR1 and CDR2 (germline): SQVTM, ANQGSEA. This CDR3 contains 12 residues. The CDR3 nucleotides are TGCAGCGTTGAAGGGGATCCGGACGAGCAGTACTTC. This encodes CSVEGDPDEQYF.